Presented here are 6 T cell receptor beta chains from one specimen sequenced in a study of cytomegalovirus exposure and HLA in healthy donors. The study ran its PCR with 60 Vbeta and 13 Jbeta primers. Sequenced by immunoSEQ multiplex PCR; TCRdb stores in-frame clones only, minus some. The sample lists 160,000 or so clones; roughly 79% were seen once. The sequenced sample consisted of PBMCs. These receptors were obtained from a man between 40 and 49 years old in good health and CMV-seronegative.

The chain recombines TRBV10-3 with TRBJ2-5; TRBD2 aligns across 14 bases. Germline loops: CDR1 ENHRY, CDR2 SYGVKD. The J segment lost 4 bases and the V segment lost 7 bases, leaving 11 bases of the junction unmatched. CDR3 size: 17 residues. CDR3 DNA sequence: TGTGCCATCAAGGAGGGACTAGCGGGAGTGGGGGTAGAGACCCAGTACTTC. As protein: CAIKEGLAGVGVETQYF.

In its sample, this clone was seen a few times. The chain carries TRBV28 and TRBJ2-2, with a weak D call TRBD2 (6 bases). Germline V gives CDR1 MDHEN, CDR2 SYDVKM. Trimming took off 6 bases at V and 6 bases at J, with 14 bases between the two ends. This CDR3 is 14 amino acids long. CDR3 residues: CASRQQRLAGELFF. The CDR3 bases are TGTGCCAGCAGACAACAGAGACTAGCCGGGGAGCTGTTTTTT.

The chain recombines TRBV2 with TRBJ1-3; 11 bases align to TRBD1. The CDR3 is 14 amino acids. With 6 bases clipped from V and 3 bases from J, the junction kept 1 base outside the gene matches. Germline V gene sequence: CDR1 SNHLY, CDR2 FYNNEI. CDR3 in DNA: TGTGCCAGCAGGGACAGGGGGCTTGGAAACACCATATATTTT. Translation: CASRDRGLGNTIYF.

The rearrangement links TRBV28 to TRBJ2-1; TRBD2 aligns across 7 bases. There are 17 residues in the CDR3. The V and J ends lost 5 bases and 2 bases, in that order; junction bases with no gene match: 12. CDR1 is MDHEN and CDR2 is SYDVKM in the germline V gene. This CDR3 reads CASSGTLREAAYNEQFF. CDR3 bases: TGTGCCAGCAGTGGGACCCTCCGGGAGGCGGCCTACAATGAGCAGTTCTTC.

The DNA for the CDR3 is TGTGCCAGCAGTGGACTGGGACAGGGGGTTGGAAACACCATATATTTT. Translating it yields CASSGLGQGVGNTIYF. This chain uses TRBV6-1 with TRBJ1-3; 11 bases agree with TRBD1. Unmatched junction bases numbered 5, after V lost 4 bases and J lost 3 bases. Germline V gene data show CDR1 as MNHNS and CDR2 as SASEGT. The CDR3 has 16 residues.

CDR3 amino acids: CASSPSEGNQPQHF. CDR3 coding DNA: TGTGCCAGCAGCCCATCGGAGGGAAATCAGCCCCAGCATTTT. The V gene is TRBV27, the J gene TRBJ1-5; no definite D call. Looked up from germline, CDR1 is MNHEY and CDR2 is SMNVEV (reference sequence). The CDR3 extends over 14 amino acids. V lost 6 bases, J lost 4 bases, and 13 bases lay in between.